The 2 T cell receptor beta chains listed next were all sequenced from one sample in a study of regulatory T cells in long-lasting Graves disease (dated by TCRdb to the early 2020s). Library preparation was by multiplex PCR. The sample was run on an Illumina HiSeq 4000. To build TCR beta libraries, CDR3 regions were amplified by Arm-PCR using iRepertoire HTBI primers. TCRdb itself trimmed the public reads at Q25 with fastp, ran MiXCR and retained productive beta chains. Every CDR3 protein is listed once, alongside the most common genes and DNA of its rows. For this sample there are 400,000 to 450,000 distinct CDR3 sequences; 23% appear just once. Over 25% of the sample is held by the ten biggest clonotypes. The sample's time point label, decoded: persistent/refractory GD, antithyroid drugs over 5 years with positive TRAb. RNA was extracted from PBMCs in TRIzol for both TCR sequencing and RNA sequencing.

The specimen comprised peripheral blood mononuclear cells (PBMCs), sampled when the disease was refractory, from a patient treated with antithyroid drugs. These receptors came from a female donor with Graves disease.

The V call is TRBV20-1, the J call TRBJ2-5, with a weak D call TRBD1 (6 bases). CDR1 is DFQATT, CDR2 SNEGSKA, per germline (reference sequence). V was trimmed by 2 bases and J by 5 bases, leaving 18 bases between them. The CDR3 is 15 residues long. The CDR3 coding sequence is TGCAGTGCTAGAAGCAGGATTGGGGGCGCGGAGACCCAGTACTTC. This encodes CSARSRIGGAETQYF.

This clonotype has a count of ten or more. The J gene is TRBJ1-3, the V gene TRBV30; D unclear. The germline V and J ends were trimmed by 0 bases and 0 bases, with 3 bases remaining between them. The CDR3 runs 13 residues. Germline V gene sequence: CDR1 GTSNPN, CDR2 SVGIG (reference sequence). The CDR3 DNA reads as TGTGCCTGGAGTGTGTACTCTGGAAACACCATATATTTT. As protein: CAWSVYSGNTIYF.